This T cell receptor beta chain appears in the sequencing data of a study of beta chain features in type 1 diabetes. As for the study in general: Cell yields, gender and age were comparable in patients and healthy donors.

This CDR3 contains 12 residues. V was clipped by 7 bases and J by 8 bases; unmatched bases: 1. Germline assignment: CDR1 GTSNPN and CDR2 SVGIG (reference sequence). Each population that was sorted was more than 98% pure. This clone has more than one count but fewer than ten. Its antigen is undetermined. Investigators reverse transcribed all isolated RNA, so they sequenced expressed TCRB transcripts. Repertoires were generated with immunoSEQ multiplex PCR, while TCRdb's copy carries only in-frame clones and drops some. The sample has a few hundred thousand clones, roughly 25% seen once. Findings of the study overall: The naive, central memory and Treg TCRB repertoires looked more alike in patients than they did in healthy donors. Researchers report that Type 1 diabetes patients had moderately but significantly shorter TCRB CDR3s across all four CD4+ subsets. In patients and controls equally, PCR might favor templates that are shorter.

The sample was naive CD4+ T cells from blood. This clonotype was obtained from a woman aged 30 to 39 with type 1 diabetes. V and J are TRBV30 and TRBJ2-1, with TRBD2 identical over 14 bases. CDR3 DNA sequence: TGTGCCTTGGGACTAGCGGGAGATGAGCAGTTCTTC. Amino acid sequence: CALGLAGDEQFF.